These 5 T cell receptor beta chains were sequenced from one sample in a study of human T cells and chemical hapten exposure (dated by TCRdb to the early 2020s). Library preparation attached unique molecular identifiers to individual cDNA molecules for quantitative, reproducible TCR counting. TCRdb trimmed the raw reads at Q25, called clones with MiXCR and kept productive beta chains. Rows are unified per CDR3 protein, each entry keeping the most common DNA and genes. The sample table shows around 120,000 distinct CDR3 sequences, and over 7.5% are seen once. The ten most abundant clones make up approximately 1.5% of the sample. Total RNA was extracted from unfractionated whole blood collected in Tempus Blood RNA tubes. The sequenced sample consisted of whole blood. The source of these receptors is a human donor in good health. Some clones in this sample may be carry-over from other donors' samples. Donor details come from another sample of the same person, matched by shared clones.

The CDR3 loop is CASGEQSSGELFF. The CDR3 DNA reads as TGTGCCAGCGGGGAGCAGAGCTCCGGGGAGCTGTTTTTT. The rearrangement links TRBV11-2 to TRBJ2-2; weak D call: TRBD2 (5 bases). The V and J ends lost 8 bases and 6 bases respectively, with 13 bases between them. Germline CDR1 is SGHAT and CDR2 is FQNNGV. The CDR3 consists of 13 residues.

As to this clonotype: Just one base apart from a much larger clone, this may be a read error. J is TRBJ1-6 and V is TRBV6-2 or TRBV6-3; D uncertain. V was cut by 5 bases and J by 7 bases, with 6 bases left in between. Per germline, CDR1 MNHEY and CDR2 SVGEGT. The CDR3 is made up of 12 amino acids. The CDR3 bases are TGTGCCAGCAGTCTGGTGAATTCACCCCTCCACTTT. Its translation is CASSLVNSPLHF.

This clonotype showed up just a few times. J is TRBJ1-2 and V is TRBV7-9; no clear D gene. CDR1 SEHNR and CDR2 FQNEAQ come from the germline V gene (reference sequence). The CDR3 has 11 amino acids. V lost 5 bases and J 6 bases, leaving 7 bases between the germline ends. The CDR3 DNA is TGTGCCAGCAGCACCAACCATGGCTACACCTTC. This sequence encodes CASSTNHGYTF.

This clonotype was detected a few times. This sequence joins TRBV6-5 and TRBJ1-4; the D is unclear. Trimming shortened V by 6 bases and J by 1 base, and 12 bases separated the two germline ends. The CDR3 extends over 15 amino acids. Germline CDR1 MNHEY, CDR2 SVGAGI. The chain's CDR3 is CASSQDRRTNEKLFF. CDR3 nucleotide sequence: TGTGCCAGCAGCCAGGACCGCAGAACTAATGAAAAACTGTTTTTT.

This clonotype was seen repeatedly, ten times or more. V is TRBV7-9 and J is TRBJ1-5; D unclear. The CDR3 covers 14 residues. Trimming cost V 1 base and J 3 bases, with 7 bases left between them. Looked up from germline, CDR1 is SEHNR and CDR2 is FQNEAQ (reference sequence). The CDR3 DNA reads TGTGCCAGCAGCTTAGAAGGGATCAATCAGCCCCAGCATTTT. Translating gives CASSLEGINQPQHF.